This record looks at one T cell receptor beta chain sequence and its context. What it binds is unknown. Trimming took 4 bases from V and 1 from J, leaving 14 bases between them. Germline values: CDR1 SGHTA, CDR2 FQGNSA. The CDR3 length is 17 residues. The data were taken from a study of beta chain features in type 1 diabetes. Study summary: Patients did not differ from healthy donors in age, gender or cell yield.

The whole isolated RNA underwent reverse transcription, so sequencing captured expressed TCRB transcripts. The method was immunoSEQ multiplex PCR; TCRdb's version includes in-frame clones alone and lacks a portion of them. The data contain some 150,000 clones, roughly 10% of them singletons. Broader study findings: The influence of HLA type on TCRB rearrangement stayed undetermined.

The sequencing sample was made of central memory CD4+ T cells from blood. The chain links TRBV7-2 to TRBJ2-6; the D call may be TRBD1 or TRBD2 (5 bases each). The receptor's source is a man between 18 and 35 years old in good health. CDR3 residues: CASSSGPGWSGANVLTF. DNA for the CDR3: TGTGCCAGCAGCTCGGGACCGGGATGGTCTGGGGCCAACGTCCTGACTTTC.